The 8 T cell receptor beta chains below were found in one sample sequenced in a study of blood T cell repertoires in COVID-19. The table came from immunoSEQ multiplex PCR; TCRdb's copy has only in-frame clones and leaves some out. The table includes about 260,000 clones, 88% detected once. The sample comprised peripheral blood. Every receptor here comes from a man aged 55 to 70 who had recovered from COVID-19.

Comments on this clone: Germline is not matched at one junction end, which may reflect a read error. This chain uses TRBV13 with TRBJ1-1; the D gene is possibly TRBD1 (5 bases). Germline lookup yields CDR1 PRHDT and CDR2 FYEKMQ (reference sequence). The CDR3 is 13 residues long. The CDR3 region has the DNA TGTGCCAGCAGCATAGGGGCGAACACTGAAGCTTTCTTT. It specifies CASSIGANTEAFF.

This chain uses TRBV2 with TRBJ1-2; 10 positions match TRBD1. V lost 5 bases, J lost 6 bases, and 9 bases stayed unmatched. This CDR3 contains 15 residues. Germline values: CDR1 SNHLY, CDR2 FYNNEI. The CDR3 protein is CASSYPQDRGHGYTF. The CDR3 bases are TGTGCCAGCAGTTACCCACAAGACAGGGGGCATGGCTACACCTTC.

As concerns this clone: The sample has other DNA sequences that encode this CDR3 too. This chain links TRBV5-6 with TRBJ2-5; perhaps D is TRBD1 or TRBD2 (6 bases each). This CDR3 is 14 amino acids long. Deletions cut 4 bases from V and 2 bases from J, with 12 bases between. CDR1 and CDR2 (germline): SGHDT, YYEEEE. For the CDR3, the DNA is TGTGCCAGCAGCCTGGGGGGCGTACAAGAGACCCAGTACTTC. This encodes CASSLGGVQETQYF.

The chain uses TRBV24-1 and TRBJ1-1, with D tentatively TRBD1 (6 bases). There are 14 residues in the CDR3. Trimming cost V 6 bases and J 1 base, with 11 bases left between them. Germline V gene sequence: CDR1 KGHDR, CDR2 SFDVKD. This chain's CDR3 is CATSLGGGNTEAFF. The CDR3 DNA sequence: TGTGCCACCAGTTTAGGGGGGGGGAACACTGAAGCTTTCTTT.

The chain recombines TRBV5-4 with TRBJ2-1; 8 bases are shared with TRBD1. This CDR3 region has 16 residues. CDR1 and CDR2 (germline): SGHNT, YYREEE (reference sequence). After removal of 4 bases from V and 0 bases from J, the junction contained 6 bases not matched to a gene. CDR3 sequence: CASSRQGSSSYNEQFF. In DNA, the CDR3 is TGTGCCAGCAGCCGACAGGGGTCTAGCTCCTACAATGAGCAGTTCTTC.

This clone was detected only a few times. The chain carries TRBV24-1 and TRBJ2-3, with 15 bases lining up with TRBD2. V shed 4 bases, J shed 3 bases, and the junction held 4 bases outside the gene matches. In germline, CDR1 is KGHDR, CDR2 SFDVKD. The CDR3 is 17 residues long. The CDR3 sequence is CATSDPGTSGGTDTQYF. The CDR3 DNA reads as TGTGCCACCAGTGACCCAGGGACTAGCGGGGGGACAGATACGCAGTATTTT.

This rearrangement joins TRBV10-3 to TRBJ1-6; possibly TRBD1 for D (6 bases). This CDR3 region has 15 residues. Germline V gene sequence: CDR1 ENHRY, CDR2 SYGVKD. Between the trimmed V and J ends, which lost 0 bases and 5 bases, there was a span of 8 bases. The CDR3 region has the DNA TGTGCCATCAGTGAGTCACAGGGCAATAATTCACCCCTCCACTTT. It translates to CAISESQGNNSPLHF.

This rearrangement joins TRBV24-1 to TRBJ2-3; TRBD1 agrees at 7 bases. The CDR3 spans 13 residues. Losses at the gene ends were 5 bases for V and 4 bases for J; bases not matched to a gene: 2. The V gene's germline CDR1 is KGHDR and CDR2 SFDVKD. CDR3 sequence: CATSGGGADTQYF. The DNA of the CDR3 is TGTGCCACCAGTGGAGGGGGCGCAGATACGCAGTATTTT.